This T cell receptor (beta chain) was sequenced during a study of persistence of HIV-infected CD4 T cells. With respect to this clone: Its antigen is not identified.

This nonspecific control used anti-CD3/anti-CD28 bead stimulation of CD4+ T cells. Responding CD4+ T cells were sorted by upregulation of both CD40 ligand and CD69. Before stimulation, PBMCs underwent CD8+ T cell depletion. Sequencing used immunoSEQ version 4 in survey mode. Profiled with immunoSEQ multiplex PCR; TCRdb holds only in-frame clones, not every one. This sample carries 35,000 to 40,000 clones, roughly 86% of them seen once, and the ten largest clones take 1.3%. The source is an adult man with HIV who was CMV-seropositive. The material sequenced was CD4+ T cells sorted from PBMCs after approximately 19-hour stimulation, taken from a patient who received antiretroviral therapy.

The CDR3: CASSTPGTGRYEQYF. DNA for the CDR3: TGTGCCAGTAGCACCCCCGGGACAGGCAGGTACGAGCAGTACTTC. The rearrangement uses TRBV19 and TRBJ2-7; 8 nucleotides agree with TRBD1. V was clipped by 6 bases and J by 4 bases; unmatched bases: 11. Germline values: CDR1 LNHDA, CDR2 SQIVND (reference sequence). CDR3 length: 15 residues.